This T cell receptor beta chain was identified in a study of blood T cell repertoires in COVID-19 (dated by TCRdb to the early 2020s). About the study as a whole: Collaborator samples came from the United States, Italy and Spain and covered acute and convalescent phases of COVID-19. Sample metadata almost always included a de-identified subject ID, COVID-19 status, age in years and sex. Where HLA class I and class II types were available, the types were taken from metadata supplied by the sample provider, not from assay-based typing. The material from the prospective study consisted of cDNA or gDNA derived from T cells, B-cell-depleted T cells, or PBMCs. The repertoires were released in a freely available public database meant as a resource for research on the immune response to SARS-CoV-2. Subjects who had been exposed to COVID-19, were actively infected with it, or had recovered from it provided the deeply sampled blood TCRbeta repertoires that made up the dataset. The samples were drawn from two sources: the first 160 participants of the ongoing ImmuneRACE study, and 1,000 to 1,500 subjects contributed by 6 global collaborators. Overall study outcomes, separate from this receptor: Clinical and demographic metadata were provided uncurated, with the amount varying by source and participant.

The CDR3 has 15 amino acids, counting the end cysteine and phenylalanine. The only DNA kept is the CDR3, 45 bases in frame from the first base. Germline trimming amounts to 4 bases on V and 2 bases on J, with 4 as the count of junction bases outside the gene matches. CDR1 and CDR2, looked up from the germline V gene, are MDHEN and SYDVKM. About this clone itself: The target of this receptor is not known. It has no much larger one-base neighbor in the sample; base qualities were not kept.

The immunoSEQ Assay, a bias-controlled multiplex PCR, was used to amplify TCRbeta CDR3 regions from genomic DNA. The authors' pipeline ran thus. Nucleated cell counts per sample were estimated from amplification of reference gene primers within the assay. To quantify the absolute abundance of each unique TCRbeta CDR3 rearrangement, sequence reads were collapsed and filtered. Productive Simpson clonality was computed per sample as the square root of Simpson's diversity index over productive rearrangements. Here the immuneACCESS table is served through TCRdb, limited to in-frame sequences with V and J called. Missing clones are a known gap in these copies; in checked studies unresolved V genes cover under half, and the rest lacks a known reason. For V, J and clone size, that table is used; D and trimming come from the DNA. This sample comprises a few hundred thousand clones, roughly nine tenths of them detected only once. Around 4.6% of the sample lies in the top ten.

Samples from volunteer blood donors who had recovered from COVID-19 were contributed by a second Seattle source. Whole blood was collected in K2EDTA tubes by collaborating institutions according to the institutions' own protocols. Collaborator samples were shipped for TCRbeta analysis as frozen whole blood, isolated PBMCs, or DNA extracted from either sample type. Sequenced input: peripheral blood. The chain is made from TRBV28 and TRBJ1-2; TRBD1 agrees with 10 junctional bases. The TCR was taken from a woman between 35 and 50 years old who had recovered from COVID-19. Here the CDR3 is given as CASSSGTGVNYGYTF. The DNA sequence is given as TGTGCCAGCAGTTCCGGGACAGGGGTGAACTATGGCTACACCTTC.